The 17 T cell receptor beta chains below were found in one sample sequenced in a study of beta chain features in type 1 diabetes. Broader study findings: Shortening that was moderate but significant affected the TCRB CDR3s of Type 1 diabetes patients in all four CD4+ subsets.

TCRB transcripts that were expressed got sequenced, as all of the isolated RNA had been reverse transcribed. The table came from immunoSEQ multiplex PCR; TCRdb's copy has only in-frame clones and leaves some out. The sample lists about 190,000 clones; roughly 8% were seen once. No antigen has been assigned to these receptors. The source material was central memory CD4+ T cells from blood. The receptors were sampled from a man aged 18 to 30 with type 1 diabetes.

The J gene is TRBJ2-3, the V gene TRBV11-2, with 8 bases lining up with TRBD2. The V gene's germline CDR1 is SGHAT and CDR2 FQNNGV. Unmatched junction bases numbered 8, after V lost 5 bases and J lost 1 base. The CDR3 contains 16 residues. CDR3 protein: CASSLGFGGGTDTQYF. The CDR3, as DNA: TGTGCCAGCAGCCTGGGTTTCGGGGGGGGCACAGATACGCAGTATTTT.

This clone came up a few times. This sequence joins TRBV29-1 and TRBJ2-7; 13 bases align to TRBD2. Germline loops: CDR1 SQVTM, CDR2 ANQGSEA. This CDR3 contains 15 residues. J lost 2 bases, V lost 7 bases, and 8 bases had no gene match. The CDR3 DNA follows: TGCAGCGCCGCCGGGACTAGCGGGAAGACCTACGAGCAGTACTTC. Protein product: CSAAGTSGKTYEQYF.

This sequence joins TRBV2 and TRBJ1-2; TRBD1 agrees at 9 bases. In germline, CDR1 is SNHLY, CDR2 FYNNEI. This CDR3 spans 13 amino acids. The V and J ends lost 3 bases and 7 bases, in that order; junction bases with no gene match: 3. The CDR3 reads CASSDRQGVGYTF. The DNA for the CDR3 is TGTGCCAGCAGTGATAGACAGGGGGTTGGCTACACCTTC.

This clone was picked up a small number of times. This chain joins TRBV5-1 and TRBJ2-2; TRBD1 matches 7 bases. Germline V lookup: CDR1 SGHRS, CDR2 YFSETQ. With 4 bases clipped from V and 4 bases from J, the junction kept 7 bases outside the gene matches. This CDR3 comprises 15 residues. Here the CDR3 reads CASSGDRVGTGELFF. The CDR3 DNA reads TGCGCCAGCAGCGGTGACAGGGTTGGCACCGGGGAGCTGTTTTTT.

This clone was seen only a few times. The chain employs TRBV6-5 and TRBJ2-5; 7 bases align to TRBD1. The trim removed 0 bases at V and 4 bases at J, leaving 8 bases unmatched. CDR3 size: 16 residues. The germline gives CDR1 MNHEY, CDR2 SVGAGI. CDR3 nucleotide sequence: TGTGCCAGCAGTTACTCCTTTTCAGGGGGTAGAGAGACCCAGTACTTC. This sequence encodes CASSYSFSGGRETQYF.

This clone was found a few times. The genes are TRBV5-6 and TRBJ1-1; 9 bases agree with TRBD1. Losses at the gene ends were 3 bases for V and 0 bases for J; bases not matched to a gene: 6. CDR3 size: 16 residues. Germline V gene lookup returns CDR1 SGHDT and CDR2 YYEEEE. Here the CDR3 reads CASSWGQGTMNTEAFF. CDR3 bases: TGTGCCAGCAGCTGGGGACAGGGAACAATGAACACTGAAGCTTTCTTT.

CDR3 nucleotides: TGTGCCAGCAGCCTCCGACAGGGGTTGAACACTGAAGCTTTCTTT. It encodes CASSLRQGLNTEAFF. The V call is TRBV28, the J call TRBJ1-1; 8 bases match TRBD1. Per germline, CDR1 MDHEN and CDR2 SYDVKM. J gave up 0 bases and V 6 bases, and 6 bases lay outside the gene matches. The CDR3 length is 15 residues.

This clone was seen only a few times. The chain carries TRBV30 and TRBJ2-5; 15 positions match TRBD2. The CDR3 sequence is 19 residues long. In germline, CDR1 is GTSNPN, CDR2 SVGIG (reference sequence). The junction had 15 bases not matched to a gene; V was cut back by 2 bases and J by 5 bases. The DNA of the CDR3 is TGTGCCTGGAGTATCAGGGGACTAGCGGGGGGCCCCGTCGAGGAGACCCAGTACTTC. This gives the protein CAWSIRGLAGGPVEETQYF.

This clone was counted between two and nine times. V usage is TRBV29-1 and J usage is TRBJ1-5; 11 bases match TRBD1. The germline V gene encodes CDR1 SQVTM and CDR2 ANQGSEA. V lost 6 bases to trimming and J lost 4 bases; unmatched junction nucleotides: 8. The CDR3 sequence is 15 residues long. The CDR3 coding sequence is TGCAGCGTCGGGGAGGGGACAGGGGGGAATCAGCCCCAGCATTTT. It codes for CSVGEGTGGNQPQHF.

The V call is TRBV7-6, the J call TRBJ2-3; TRBD1 might be the D (5 bases). Germline values: CDR1 SGHVS, CDR2 FNYEAQ. The ends were cut back, 5 bases at V and 6 bases at J, with 12 bases in the middle. CDR3 length: 13 residues. CDR3 nucleotides: TGTGCCAGCAGCGTAACCAGGGATGATACGCAGTATTTT. As protein: CASSVTRDDTQYF. The full variable domain, rest sourced from reference TRBV7-6 and TRBJ2-3, is GAGVSQSPRYKVTKRGQDVALRCDPISGHVSLYWYRQALGQGPEFLTYFNYEAQQDKSGLPNDRFSAERPEGSISTLTIQRTEQRDSAMYRCASSVTRDDTQYFGPGTRLTVL.

This clone was picked up a small number of times. CDR3 sequence: CACRDKINYGYTF. The DNA for the CDR3 is TGTGCCTGTCGCGATAAAATTAACTATGGCTACACCTTC. V is TRBV30 and J is TRBJ1-2, with no clear D. Germline-derived CDR1 and CDR2 are GTSNPN and SVGIG (reference sequence). CDR3 size: 13 residues. The V end was cut by 6 bases, the J end by 1 base, with 12 bases between. Looking up the rest from reference TRBV30 and TRBJ1-2 gives the full variable domain: SQTIHQWPATLVQPVGSPLSLECTVEGTSNPNLYWYRQAAGRGLQLLFYSVGIGQISSEVPQNLSASRPQDRQFILSSKKLLLSDSGFYLCACRDKINYGYTFGSGTRLTVV.

This sequence joins TRBV11-2 and TRBJ2-1, with 10 bases identical to TRBD2. The length of the CDR3 is 14 residues. Unmatched junction bases numbered 12, after V lost 5 bases and J lost 14 bases. Germline V gene sequence: CDR1 SGHAT, CDR2 FQNNGV. CDR3 bases: TGTGCCAGCAGCGGACTAGCGGCTACCTCTACCGAGTTCTTC. This gives the protein CASSGLAATSTEFF.

As to this clone: This CDR3 is missing its conserved last phenylalanine or tryptophan, likely due to a read error. Because the CDR3's place on the DNA is in doubt, the DNA is left out and the CDR3 is given as listed by TCRdb. This rearrangement joins TRBV28 to TRBJ2-3; the table's TRBD2 call for D was not verified on the DNA. The CDR3 is 13 amino acids in total, end residues counted. Germline CDR1 MDHEN, CDR2 SYDVKM. CDR3 amino acids: CASSSHGAGGFKL.

This clone was detected only a few times. The chain uses TRBV29-1 and TRBJ2-5; D is perhaps TRBD1 (5 bases). From germline, CDR1 is SQVTM and CDR2 ANQGSEA. The CDR3 runs to 14 residues. V shed 5 bases and J shed 7 bases, with 20 bases lying between them. The CDR3 DNA reads as TGCAGCGTTAACCTTGGACAAGCCGGTGGGACCCAGTACTTC. It yields the protein CSVNLGQAGGTQYF.

The chain carries TRBV4-1 and TRBJ2-3; unclear D gene. CDR3 length equals 14 residues. The V end was cut by 4 bases, the J end by 0 bases, with 8 bases between. The V gene's germline CDR1 is MGHRA and CDR2 YSYEKL. The CDR3 sequence: CASSRVPSTDTQYF. CDR3 DNA sequence: TGCGCCAGCAGCCGAGTACCAAGCACAGATACGCAGTATTTT.

The chain carries TRBV5-1 and TRBJ2-2; 9 nucleotides agree with TRBD2. V lost 3 bases, J lost 0 bases, and 0 bases stayed unmatched. This CDR3 is 15 amino acids long. Germline lookup yields CDR1 SGHRS and CDR2 YFSETQ. CDR3 coding DNA: TGCGCCAGCAGCTGGACTAGCGCGAACACCGGGGAGCTGTTTTTT. Translating it yields CASSWTSANTGELFF. The full variable domain, in which reference TRBV5-1 and TRBJ2-2 provide the parts outside the CDR3, is KAGVTQTPRYLIKTRGQQVTLSCSPISGHRSVSWYQQTPGQGLQFLFEYFSETQRNKGNFPGRFSGRQFSNSRSEMNVSTLELGDSALYLCASSWTSANTGELFFGEGSRLTVL.

The chain employs TRBV11-2 and TRBJ2-1; 11 bases map to TRBD2. Trimming cost V 5 bases and J 4 bases; bases outside gene matches: 7. Germline V gene lookup returns CDR1 SGHAT and CDR2 FQNNGV. CDR3 length: 16 residues. CDR3 coding DNA: TGTGCCAGCAGCCTAGCCCCTAGCGGGGGGTACAATGAGCAGTTCTTC. Translated, it gives CASSLAPSGGYNEQFF. The variable domain in full, with the rest retrieved from reference TRBV11-2 and TRBJ2-1, is EAGVAQSPRYKIIEKRQSVAFWCNPISGHATLYWYQQILGQGPKLLIQFQNNGVVDDSQLPKDRFSAERLKGVDSTLKIQPAKLEDSAVYLCASSLAPSGGYNEQFFGPGTRLTVL.